What follows are 9 T cell receptor beta chains derived from one specimen sequenced in a study of low-dose radiotherapy and immunotherapy resistance in tumors. As to time point: after trial treatment. The treatment here: LDRT plus nivolumab, ipilimumab, low-dose cyclophosphamide and aspirin (RACIN trial). TRAV- and TRBV-specific primers primed first-strand cDNA, covering alpha and beta chains. The PCR that amplified TCRs ran for approximately 18 cycles, relying on a constant-region primer and a V-primer adapter. TCRdb processed the reads anew with MiXCR; each CDR3 protein has one entry. The sample contains just over 90,000 distinct CDR3 sequences, roughly 19% of which appear only once. Material: PBMCs, obtained after low-dose radiotherapy plus immunotherapy. Source of these receptors: a female donor with ovarian cancer.

This clonotype was recorded at least ten times. The gene calls are TRBV27 and TRBJ2-7, with 7 bases fitting TRBD2. Per germline, CDR1 MNHEY and CDR2 SMNVEV (reference sequence). Germline trimming cut 5 bases from V and 0 bases from J; bases unmatched to any gene: 7. CDR3 length: 15 residues. CDR3 loop: CASSPAGMGSYEQYF. The CDR3 DNA reads as TGTGCCAGCAGTCCAGCGGGAATGGGCTCCTACGAGCAGTACTTC.

The CDR3: CASSQGRRGEQYF. The DNA of the CDR3 is TGTGCCAGCAGCCAGGGTCGGCGGGGCGAGCAGTACTTC. V and J are TRBV26 and TRBJ2-7; the table's D call of TRBD1 was not tested on the DNA. TRBV26 is a listed pseudogene. The CDR3 spans 13 residues.

Notes on this clonotype: It is likely a read error: a sequence one base away is far more abundant. The chain carries TRBV11-2 and TRBJ2-7; no definite D call. Trimming took 0 bases from V and 7 from J, leaving 10 bases between them. This CDR3 spans 13 amino acids. The germline V gene encodes CDR1 SGHAT and CDR2 FQNNGV. The CDR3 region is CASSLDVSNEQYF. CDR3 DNA: TGTGCCAGCAGCTTAGACGTAAGCAATGAGCAGTACTTC. The whole variable domain, remainder taken from reference TRBV11-2 and TRBJ2-7, is EAGVAQSPRYKIIEKRQSVAFWCNPISGHATLYWYQQILGQGPKLLIQFQNNGVVDDSQLPKDRFSAERLKGVDSTLKIQPAKLEDSAVYLCASSLDVSNEQYFGPGTRLTVT.

This clonotype was recorded at least ten times. J is TRBJ2-7 and V is TRBV28, with 9 bases lining up with TRBD2. Germline loops: CDR1 MDHEN, CDR2 SYDVKM. This CDR3 has 15 residues. The V segment lost 7 bases and the J segment 2 bases; nucleotides outside the gene matches: 9. The CDR3 DNA follows: TGTGCCAGCATCGATAGCGGGGGAATCGCCTACGAGCAGTACTTC. This translates into CASIDSGGIAYEQYF.

With respect to this clonotype: A far larger clone differs by one base, so this is likely a read error. The chain is built from TRBV6-8 and TRBJ2-2; D is uncertain. Looked up from germline, CDR1 is MNHGY and CDR2 is SAAAGT. The CDR3 is made up of 14 amino acids. V was cut by 2 bases and J by 6 bases, with 10 bases left in between. CDR3 sequence: CASSYEIRPGELFF. The CDR3 coding sequence is TGTGCCAGCAGTTACGAGATACGGCCCGGGGAGCTGTTTTTT.

This clonotype appeared once. V and J are TRBV2 and TRBJ2-7, with a weak D call TRBD2 (7 bases). The germline gives CDR1 SNHLY, CDR2 FYNNEI. The V gene lost 6 bases and the J gene lost 2 bases, with 11 bases spanning the gap. The CDR3 extends over 13 amino acids. CDR3 nucleotide sequence: TGTGCCAGCAGGTTGGGGGGGCCCTACGAGCAGTACTTC. This translates into CASRLGGPYEQYF.

This clonotype showed up many times. The chain uses TRBV15 and TRBJ2-2; D unclear. V lost 6 bases and J lost 5, with 10 bases in between. CDR1 LNHNV and CDR2 YYDKDF come from the germline V gene (reference sequence). The CDR3 is 13 amino acids. The DNA for the CDR3 is TGTGCCACCAGGGGGTTCGGAACCGGGGAGCTGTTTTTT. Translated: CATRGFGTGELFF.

This clonotype has at least ten counts. The V gene is TRBV27, the J gene TRBJ2-1; no clear D. Germline V gene sequence: CDR1 MNHEY, CDR2 SMNVEV (reference sequence). V lost 2 bases and J 5 bases, leaving 7 bases between the germline ends. The CDR3 is 13 residues long. The CDR3 region is CASSLSLNNEQFF. CDR3 nucleotides: TGTGCCAGCAGTTTAAGCTTGAACAATGAGCAGTTCTTC.

This clonotype was counted at least ten times. The J gene is TRBJ2-7, the V gene TRBV27, with TRBD1 matching 12 bases. Germline lookup yields CDR1 MNHEY and CDR2 SMNVEV (reference sequence). The CDR3 totals 15 residues. Trimming cost V 5 bases and J 9 bases; bases outside gene matches: 11. The CDR3 protein is CASSRSGTGGAGQYF. The CDR3, as DNA: TGTGCCAGCAGTCGATCCGGGACAGGGGGCGCAGGGCAGTACTTC.